The 15 T cell receptor beta chains listed next were all sequenced from one sample in a study of T cells in tumors after PD-1 blockade. Repertoires were generated with immunoSEQ multiplex PCR, while TCRdb's copy carries only in-frame clones and drops some. The sample has 60,000 to 65,000 clones, over 65% seen once. The specimen was PBMCs, collected after anti-PD-1 treatment. The source of these receptors is a human donor with basal cell carcinoma.

The J gene is TRBJ2-7, the V gene TRBV6-5; D might be TRBD2 (7 bases). The CDR3 covers 16 residues. Deletions cut 4 bases from V and 1 base from J, with 17 bases between. Germline-derived CDR1 and CDR2 are MNHEY and SVGAGI. This CDR3 reads CASSFTAGGPSYEQYF. Here the CDR3 DNA reads TGTGCCAGCAGTTTCACGGCCGGGGGGCCTTCCTACGAGCAGTACTTC.

V gene TRBV6-6 combines with J gene TRBJ2-4; either TRBD1 or TRBD2 may supply D (5 bases each). V dropped 4 bases and J dropped 9 bases, with 10 bases sitting between them. The CDR3 runs to 12 residues. The germline gives CDR1 MNHNY, CDR2 SVGAGI (reference sequence). The CDR3 loop is CASSWDAVIQYF. As DNA, the CDR3 is TGTGCCAGCAGTTGGGACGCGGTCATTCAGTACTTC.

This clone was seen ten or more times. The CDR3 region is CASSRLAGGATDTQYF. Here the CDR3 DNA reads TGTGCCAGCAGCCGACTAGCGGGGGGGGCCACAGATACGCAGTATTTT. The chain has TRBV5-8 and TRBJ2-3; TRBD2 matches at 14 bases. The V gene's germline CDR1 is SGHTS and CDR2 YDEGEE. Trimming cost V 4 bases and J 2 bases; bases outside gene matches: 3. The CDR3 covers 16 residues.

V usage is TRBV6-2 or TRBV6-3 and J usage is TRBJ1-5, with D unresolved. CDR1 is MNHEY, CDR2 SVGEGT, per germline. The ends were cut back, 4 bases at V and 4 bases at J, with 8 bases in the middle. CDR3 length: 13 amino acids. CDR3 loop: CASSSGLNQPQHF. Written as DNA, the CDR3 is TGTGCCAGCAGTTCGGGGTTAAATCAGCCCCAGCATTTT.

The rearrangement uses TRBV28 and TRBJ1-5, with 10 bases that match TRBD1. The CDR3 totals 16 residues. Per germline, CDR1 MDHEN and CDR2 SYDVKM. V lost 4 bases and J lost 2; bases outside the gene matches: 5. CDR3 nucleotides: TGTGCCAGCAGTTACCGGGACAGGGGAGGCAATCAGCCCCAGCATTTT. Its protein is CASSYRDRGGNQPQHF.

Worth noting for this clone: The sample carries other DNA sequences with the same CDR3. The rearrangement uses TRBV29-1 and TRBJ1-4, with 11 bases identical to TRBD1. CDR3 length: 13 residues. The J segment lost 7 bases and the V segment lost 6 bases, leaving 4 bases of the junction unmatched. Germline V gene sequence: CDR1 SQVTM, CDR2 ANQGSEA. The CDR3 protein is CSVRTGGSEKLFF. The CDR3 region has the DNA TGCAGCGTCCGGACAGGGGGCAGTGAAAAACTGTTTTTT.

The J gene is TRBJ2-3, the V gene TRBV6-1; D unresolved. The CDR3 has 12 residues. The ends were cut back, 2 bases at V and 3 bases at J, with 3 bases in the middle. Germline V gene data show CDR1 as MNHNS and CDR2 as SASEGT. The CDR3 coding sequence is TGTGCCAGCAGTGAACGGACAGATACGCAGTATTTT. Its protein is CASSERTDTQYF.

The chain carries TRBV7-2 and TRBJ2-5; no firm D call. Germline CDR1 and CDR2: SGHTA and FQGNSA. This CDR3 has 15 residues. V was trimmed by 1 base and J by 2 bases, leaving 11 bases between them. The CDR3 reads CASSLVGTSQETQYF. For the CDR3, the DNA is TGTGCCAGCAGCTTAGTTGGAACCTCACAAGAGACCCAGTACTTC.

V usage is TRBV12-5 and J usage is TRBJ1-4; 8 positions match TRBD1. The CDR3 contains 15 residues. Looked up from germline, CDR1 is LGHNT and CDR2 is FRNRAP. Germline trimming cut 2 bases from V and 5 bases from J; bases unmatched to any gene: 4. The chain's CDR3 is CASGLRTGTNEKLFF. The CDR3 coding sequence is TGTGCTAGTGGTTTGCGGACAGGGACCAATGAAAAACTGTTTTTT.

The chain links TRBV20-1 to TRBJ2-5, with D hard to call. The CDR3 loop spans 11 amino acids. The V gene lost 3 bases and the J gene lost 2 bases, with 4 bases spanning the gap. Germline V gene data show CDR1 as DFQATT and CDR2 as SNEGSKA (reference sequence). The CDR3 spells CSARAQETQYF. The CDR3 nucleotides are TGCAGTGCTAGGGCACAAGAGACCCAGTACTTC.

The CDR3, as DNA: TGTGCCAGCAGCCCCCTGGACTCTGGAAACACCATATATTTT. As protein: CASSPLDSGNTIYF. V and J are TRBV7-9 and TRBJ1-3; D gene uncertain. The CDR3 contains 14 residues. Germline assignment: CDR1 SEHNR and CDR2 FQNEAQ (reference sequence). Trimming removed 5 bases from V and 0 bases from J, with 8 bases in between.

Only one count was recorded for this clone. V and J are TRBV3-1 (or the pseudogene TRBV3-2) and TRBJ2-1; 7 nucleotides match TRBD1. Per germline, CDR1 LGHDT and CDR2 YNNKEL (reference sequence). The CDR3 is 15 residues long. J lost 10 bases, V lost 4 bases, and 13 bases had no gene match. In nucleotides, the CDR3 is TGTGCCAGCAGCCCCCGACAGGGAAACCTCAGGGAGCAGTTCTTC. It is translated as CASSPRQGNLREQFF.

V gene TRBV20-1 combines with J gene TRBJ2-7; TRBD1 matches 8 bases. V was pared by 3 bases and J by 2 bases, with 6 bases of the junction left unmatched. The CDR3 covers 14 residues. CDR1 DFQATT and CDR2 SNEGSKA come from the germline V gene (reference sequence). In DNA form, the CDR3 reads TGCAGTGCTAGTGCCAGGGGGCACCCCTACGAGCAGTACTTC. Translated: CSASARGHPYEQYF.

The count of this clone is one. CDR3 DNA: TGCGCCAGCAGCCCCGGACAGGGACTGGGGGAGACCCAGTACTTC. Protein: CASSPGQGLGETQYF. J is TRBJ2-5 and V is TRBV5-1; 8 bases map to TRBD1. The CDR3 is 15 amino acids. Germline-derived CDR1 and CDR2 are SGHRS and YFSETQ. V dropped 4 bases and J dropped 5; count of bases not matched to a gene: 10.

On this clone itself: Other DNA sequences in this sample translate to the same CDR3. V is TRBV18 and J is TRBJ2-5, with 8 bases matching TRBD2. J gave up 2 bases and V 2 bases, and 1 base lay outside the gene matches. CDR1 and CDR2 (germline): KGHSH, LQKENI. CDR3 length: 14 amino acids. The CDR3 DNA sequence: TGTGCCAGCTCACCAGGACTAGCTCAAGAGACCCAGTACTTC. Translation: CASSPGLAQETQYF.